The present TCR beta chain was sequenced within a study of technical replicates of blood from a handful of donors. Profiled with immunoSEQ multiplex PCR; TCRdb holds only in-frame clones, not every one. The table shows tens of thousands of clones, with about 86% occurring only once. CDR1 is SGHTA and CDR2 is FQGNSA in the germline V gene. The CDR3 consists of 15 residues. V dropped 2 bases and J dropped 1 base, with 11 bases sitting between them. Sample: PBMCs. The chain employs TRBV7-2 and TRBJ2-5; a possible D gene is TRBD2 (6 bases). The clonotype comes from a human donor in good health. Some clones in this sample may be carry-over from other donors' samples. In DNA form, the CDR3 reads TGTGCCAGCAGCTTACGGAGGGCAGTCCAAGAGACCCAGTACTTC. Amino acids: CASSLRRAVQETQYF.